This T cell receptor beta chain was recorded in a study of blood T cells in healthy people across ages. General observations from the study: The study found more naive CD4+ cells and higher diversity in long-lived than aged donors.

Regarding this clonotype: Its antigen is not known.

The trim removed 1 base at V and 11 bases at J, leaving 7 bases unmatched. The CDR3 runs 13 residues. Germline V gene lookup returns CDR1 SEHNR and CDR2 FQNEAQ (reference sequence). A sample-barcoded 5' primer and a J-beta primer mix were used in a second PCR of roughly 6 to 11 cycles. TCRdb itself ran the 5' RACE reads through MiXCR, one entry per CDR3 protein. The table records some 900,000 distinct CDR3 sequences, 25% to 35% of them present only once. The source material was blood. This TCR was recovered from a woman of 80 years or more in good health. The J gene is TRBJ1-1, the V gene TRBV7-9; 7 nucleotides match TRBD1. The CDR3 coding sequence is TGTGCCAGCAGCTTAGGCAGGGGGGCCCGGGCTTTCTTT. This encodes CASSLGRGARAFF.